The rows below give T cell receptor beta chains drawn from one sample of a study of cytomegalovirus exposure and HLA in healthy donors. Libraries were prepared by immunoSEQ multiplex PCR; TCRdb keeps only in-frame clonotypes and omits some of them. The profile shows 150,000 to 200,000 clones, around 75% of them singletons. Material: PBMCs. Receptors originate from a woman under 40 in good health and CMV-seronegative. Both conserved end residues are part of each CDR3. The order of the fields is J gene, V gene, clone size, D gene, CDR3 DNA, CDR3 protein. A D gene is named only where the DNA matches it firmly. Rows may omit the clone size; those that give it use once, few, many or a size class.

J gene: TRBJ1-2; V gene: TRBV13; clone size: NA; D gene: NA; CDR3 DNA: TGTGCCAGCAGCTTACAGGTGGGCTATGGCTACACCTTC; CDR3 protein: CASSLQVGYGYTF
J gene: TRBJ1-2; V gene: TRBV19; clone size: NA; D gene: NA; CDR3 DNA: TGTGCCAGTAGTACCACAAGGACAGAAGATATAGGCTACACCTTC; CDR3 protein: CASSTTRTEDIGYTF
J gene: TRBJ1-3; V gene: TRBV19; clone size: few; D gene: TRBD1; CDR3 DNA: TGTGCCAGTAGTATGGGCAGGGGGTACGGAAACACCATATATTTT; CDR3 protein: CASSMGRGYGNTIYF
J gene: TRBJ1-2; V gene: TRBV19; clone size: NA; D gene: TRBD1; CDR3 DNA: TGTGCCAGTAGTATTCGACAGGGTACCTATGGCTACACCTTC; CDR3 protein: CASSIRQGTYGYTF
J gene: TRBJ1-3; V gene: TRBV4-3; clone size: NA; D gene: NA; CDR3 DNA: TGCGCCAGCAGCCAAGCCTGGGGAGGGGCTGGAAACACCATATATTTT; CDR3 protein: CASSQAWGGAGNTIYF
J gene: TRBJ2-1; V gene: TRBV9; clone size: NA; D gene: NA; CDR3 DNA: TGTGCCAGCAGCGCCCCCGTACTGTCAGGGGAGCAGTTCTTC; CDR3 protein: CASSAPVLSGEQFF
J gene: TRBJ1-4; V gene: TRBV7-8; clone size: NA; D gene: NA; CDR3 DNA: TGTGCCAGCAGCCCCGGGGCCCGGGGGGAAAAACTGTTTTTT; CDR3 protein: CASSPGARGEKLFF
J gene: TRBJ2-1; V gene: TRBV5-8; clone size: NA; D gene: TRBD2; CDR3 DNA: TGTGCCAGCAGCCGAGGGGCGGGAGGGCCGTTCGAGTGTTTCTTC; CDR3 protein: CASSRGAGGPFECFF
J gene: TRBJ1-2; V gene: TRBV19; clone size: few; D gene: NA; CDR3 DNA: TGTGCCAGTAGTGAAGTTGCGGGGGATGGCTACACCTTC; CDR3 protein: CASSEVAGDGYTF
J gene: TRBJ2-7; V gene: TRBV9; clone size: NA; D gene: TRBD2; CDR3 DNA: TGTGCCAGCAGCTTTGGGGAGGGTTCCTACGAGCAGTACTTC; CDR3 protein: CASSFGEGSYEQYF
J gene: TRBJ2-7; V gene: TRBV9; clone size: NA; D gene: TRBD2; CDR3 DNA: TGTGCCAGCAGCGTCGGCGGGAGTGTCTACGAGCAGTACTTC; CDR3 protein: CASSVGGSVYEQYF
J gene: TRBJ1-4; V gene: TRBV7-9; clone size: few; D gene: NA; CDR3 DNA: TGTGCCAGCAGCTCCATTTACAGGGCGGCTAATGAAAAACTGTTTTTT; CDR3 protein: CASSSIYRAANEKLFF
J gene: TRBJ1-3; V gene: TRBV5-1; clone size: NA; D gene: TRBD1; CDR3 DNA: TGCGCCAGCAGCCCGGTAGTAGGGGGCCACTCTGGAAACACCATATATTTT; CDR3 protein: CASSPVVGGHSGNTIYF
J gene: TRBJ2-7; V gene: TRBV5-6; clone size: NA; D gene: TRBD1; CDR3 DNA: TGTGCCAGCAGCTTCGACAGGGAAAATCTGAACGAGCAGTACTTC; CDR3 protein: CASSFDRENLNEQYF
J gene: TRBJ1-1; V gene: TRBV27; clone size: NA; D gene: TRBD1; CDR3 DNA: TGTGCCAGCAGTACCCAGGGGGACACTGAAGCTTTCTTT; CDR3 protein: CASSTQGDTEAFF
J gene: TRBJ2-5; V gene: TRBV2; clone size: NA; D gene: NA; CDR3 DNA: TGTGCCAGCAGTCCGAAATTGTACAGGGAAGAGACCCAGTACTTC; CDR3 protein: CASSPKLYREETQYF
J gene: TRBJ2-2; V gene: TRBV19; clone size: NA; D gene: NA; CDR3 DNA: TGTGCCAGTAGTACGAACGGGGTGGGGACCGGGGAGCTGTTTTTT; CDR3 protein: CASSTNGVGTGELFF
J gene: TRBJ2-7; V gene: TRBV29-1; clone size: few; D gene: TRBD1; CDR3 DNA: TGCAGCGTTAACGCGGACAGGGGGCTCGAGCAGTACTTC; CDR3 protein: CSVNADRGLEQYF
J gene: TRBJ1-1; V gene: TRBV4-1; clone size: NA; D gene: NA; CDR3 DNA: TGCGCCAGCAGCCAAGACAGGGCCCGCACTGAAGCTTTCTTT; CDR3 protein: CASSQDRARTEAFF